One sample yielded the 10 T cell receptor beta chains listed below, sequenced in a study of blood T cell repertoires in COVID-19. Clones were sequenced by immunoSEQ multiplex PCR, and TCRdb holds only the in-frame ones, with some missing. The repertoire has about 220,000 clones, under 90% of them found once; the top ten carry about 20%. The source material was peripheral blood. The receptor source for this set is a man aged 25-40 years with active or convalescent COVID-19.

V and J are TRBV28 and TRBJ1-1; maybe TRBD1 (5 bases). CDR1 and CDR2 (germline): MDHEN, SYDVKM. The CDR3 is 15 amino acids. The V and J ends lost 3 bases and 8 bases respectively, with 19 bases between them. The CDR3, as DNA: TGTGCCAGCAGTTTGGTGCCCGCGGGGGGTAAGGAAGCTTTCTTT. Amino acids: CASSLVPAGGKEAFF.

The sample holds one count of this clone. This chain uses TRBV9 with TRBJ2-1, with 13 bases matching TRBD2. This CDR3 region has 17 residues. Germline V lookup: CDR1 SGDLS, CDR2 YYNGEE. The trim removed 4 bases at V and 6 bases at J, leaving 10 bases unmatched. The CDR3 here is CASSLYGTSGVSNEQFF. DNA for the CDR3: TGTGCCAGCAGCCTTTACGGGACTAGCGGGGTATCCAATGAGCAGTTCTTC.

This clone came up once. The J gene is TRBJ1-4, the V gene TRBV19, with 7 bases identical to TRBD1. The germline V gene encodes CDR1 LNHDA and CDR2 SQIVND (reference sequence). The CDR3 length is 13 residues. J lost 11 bases, V lost 7 bases, and 10 bases had no gene match. This CDR3 reads CASKDREVWKLFF. The CDR3 nucleotides are TGTGCCAGTAAAGACAGGGAGGTGTGGAAACTGTTTTTT.

This chain connects TRBV27 to TRBJ2-4; a possible D gene is TRBD2 (6 bases). The length of the CDR3 is 15 residues. V dropped 3 bases and J dropped 0 bases, with 9 bases sitting between them. Germline CDR1 is MNHEY and CDR2 is SMNVEV (reference sequence). The CDR3 protein is CASSFLGGAKNIQYF. In nucleotides, the CDR3 is TGTGCCAGCAGTTTCCTCGGGGGAGCCAAAAACATTCAGTACTTC.

The chain employs TRBV19 and TRBJ2-1, with 10 nucleotides matching TRBD1. J gave up 3 bases and V 6 bases, and 8 bases lay outside the gene matches. Germline V gives CDR1 LNHDA, CDR2 SQIVND (reference sequence). The CDR3 runs 16 residues. For the CDR3, the DNA is TGTGCCAGTAGAGACGGACAGGGGGGAAACTACAATGAGCAGTTCTTC. Residues: CASRDGQGGNYNEQFF.

A remark on this clone: This same CDR3 is encoded by further DNA sequences in the sample. The chain links TRBV5-4 to TRBJ1-5; D not resolved. V was clipped by 0 bases and J by 3 bases, with 7 bases between them. Germline loops: CDR1 SGHNT, CDR2 YYREEE (reference sequence). The CDR3 extends over 14 amino acids. The CDR3 region is CASSLGGSNQPQHF. The CDR3, as DNA: TGTGCCAGCAGCTTGGGCGGGTCCAATCAGCCCCAGCATTTT.

V and J are TRBV5-1 and TRBJ2-1, with D perhaps TRBD2 (6 bases). The germline gives CDR1 SGHRS, CDR2 YFSETQ. The CDR3 has 14 amino acids. Trimming removed 4 bases from V and 9 bases from J, with 17 bases in between. The CDR3 nucleotides are TGCGCCAGCAGCCCCCGGGCGGTGGAGGGTGAGCAGTTCTTC. This translates into CASSPRAVEGEQFF.

The chain is built from TRBV28 and TRBJ1-1; D perhaps matches TRBD1 (6 bases). The CDR3 has 11 amino acids. With 4 bases removed from V and 10 bases from J, the gap between germline ends came to 10 bases. Germline V gene data show CDR1 as MDHEN and CDR2 as SYDVKM. DNA of the CDR3: TGTGCCAGCAGTTCCCCCAGGGGAGCTTTCTTT. It specifies CASSSPRGAFF.

The chain's CDR3 is CASSLWVGQGRDNEQFF. The CDR3 DNA follows: TGTGCCAGCAGTTTATGGGTGGGACAGGGCCGAGACAATGAGCAGTTCTTC. V gene TRBV28 combines with J gene TRBJ2-1; 9 positions agree with TRBD1. The germline V gene has CDR1 MDHEN and CDR2 SYDVKM. Germline trimming cut 0 bases from V and 5 bases from J; bases unmatched to any gene: 8. This CDR3 is 17 amino acids long.

V gene TRBV7-8 combines with J gene TRBJ2-6; D is perhaps TRBD1 (5 bases). V shed 5 bases and J shed 1 base, with 15 bases lying between them. The CDR3 is made up of 17 amino acids. The V gene's germline CDR1 is SGHVS and CDR2 FQNEAQ. CDR3: CASSQRTDSSGANVLTF. CDR3 DNA: TGTGCCAGCAGCCAGAGAACCGACAGTTCTGGGGCCAACGTCCTGACTTTC.